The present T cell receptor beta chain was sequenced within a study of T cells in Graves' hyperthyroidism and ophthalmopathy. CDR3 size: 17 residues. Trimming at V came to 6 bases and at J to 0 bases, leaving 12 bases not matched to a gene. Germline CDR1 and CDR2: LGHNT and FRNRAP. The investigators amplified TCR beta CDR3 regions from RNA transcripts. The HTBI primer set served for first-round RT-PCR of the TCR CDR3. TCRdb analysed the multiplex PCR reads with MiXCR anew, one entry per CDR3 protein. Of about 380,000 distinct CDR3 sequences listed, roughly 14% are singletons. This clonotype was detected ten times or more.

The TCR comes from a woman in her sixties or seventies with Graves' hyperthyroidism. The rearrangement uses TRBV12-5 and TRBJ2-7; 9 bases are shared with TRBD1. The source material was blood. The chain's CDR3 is CASGTLVLTGGSYEQYF. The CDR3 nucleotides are TGTGCTAGTGGAACTTTAGTTTTGACAGGGGGCTCCTACGAGCAGTACTTC.